This TCR beta chain was identified in a study of siplizumab effects on memory and regulatory T cells. Whole-study findings and limits: Siplizumab brought about a significant reduction in alloreactive sequences traceable to unstimulated CD4+ memory cells.

The method was immunoSEQ multiplex PCR; TCRdb's version includes in-frame clones alone and lacks a portion of them. The table includes more than 95,000 clones, approximately 94% detected once. Points on this clone: The antigen remains undetermined.

This TCR was recovered from a human donor in good health. The material sequenced was CD4+ T cells sorted from blood.

The CDR3 region has the DNA TGTGCCAGCAGTCCCAGAAATCCGGCCCCATATGGCTACACCTTC. Its protein product is CASSPRNPAPYGYTF. The rearrangement links TRBV27 to TRBJ1-2; D unclear. Germline CDR1 MNHEY, CDR2 SMNVEV (reference sequence). The ends were cut back, 5 bases at V and 5 bases at J, with 18 bases in the middle. CDR3 length: 15 residues.